This T cell receptor beta chain was found in a study of resident and recirculating memory T cells in vitiligo. Whole-study context: Shave-biopsy epidermis from lesional and nonlesional skin was sequenced alongside PBMCs. No cells were sorted; samples were homogenized just before genomic DNA extraction. The study's findings and limits: Different lesions suggested infiltration by different T cell clones. Clonality differed among vitiligo lesions, with no unique dominant clone.

The germline V gene encodes CDR1 SGHDT and CDR2 YYEEEE. This CDR3 has 13 amino acids. Trimming took off 2 bases at V and 8 bases at J, with 13 bases between the two ends. Sequencing was performed with immunoSEQ multiplex PCR; in TCRdb, only in-frame clones are kept and a portion is missing. The sample has 60,000 to 80,000 clones; about nine tenths are singletons. There are a few counts of this clone. The antigen remains unidentified. V and J are TRBV5-6 and TRBJ1-2, with D possibly matching TRBD1 (6 bases). Sequencing input: blood. The TCR originated in a male donor with vitiligo. The CDR3 DNA sequence: TGTGCCAGCAGCTTCACAGGGCCGGGCGGCTACACCTTC. It yields the protein CASSFTGPGGYTF.